This T cell receptor beta chain was retrieved from a study of beta chain features in type 1 diabetes. The V end lost 1 base, the J end lost 1 base, and 10 bases lay between the germline ends. Germline V CDR1 and CDR2: SQVTM, ANQGSEA. The CDR3 totals 14 residues. TCRB transcripts that were expressed got sequenced, as all of the isolated RNA had been reverse transcribed. The method was immunoSEQ multiplex PCR; TCRdb's version includes in-frame clones alone and lacks a portion of them. The sample records some 410,000 clones, about an eighth being singletons. About this clone itself: Antigen: not known.

Study-wide results and limits: TCRB CDR3s from Type 1 diabetes patients were moderately but significantly shorter in all four CD4+ subsets. For type 1 diabetes patients, VDJ junctions showed fewer insertions and more deletions.

The chain combines TRBV29-1 with TRBJ1-1; D not resolved. The sequencing sample was made of naive CD4+ T cells from blood. The TCR was taken from a woman between 18 and 29 years old in good health. The CDR3 loop reads CSVEVGRENTEAFF. Here the CDR3 DNA reads TGCAGCGTTGAAGTCGGTAGGGAGAACACTGAAGCTTTCTTT. Based on the CDR3 plus reference TRBV29-1 and TRBJ1-1, the full variable domain is SAVISQKPSRDICQRGTSLTIQCQVDSQVTMMFWYRQQPGQSLTLIATANQGSEATYESGFVIDKFPISRPNLTFSTLTVSNMSPEDSSIYLCSVEVGRENTEAFFGQGTRLTVV.